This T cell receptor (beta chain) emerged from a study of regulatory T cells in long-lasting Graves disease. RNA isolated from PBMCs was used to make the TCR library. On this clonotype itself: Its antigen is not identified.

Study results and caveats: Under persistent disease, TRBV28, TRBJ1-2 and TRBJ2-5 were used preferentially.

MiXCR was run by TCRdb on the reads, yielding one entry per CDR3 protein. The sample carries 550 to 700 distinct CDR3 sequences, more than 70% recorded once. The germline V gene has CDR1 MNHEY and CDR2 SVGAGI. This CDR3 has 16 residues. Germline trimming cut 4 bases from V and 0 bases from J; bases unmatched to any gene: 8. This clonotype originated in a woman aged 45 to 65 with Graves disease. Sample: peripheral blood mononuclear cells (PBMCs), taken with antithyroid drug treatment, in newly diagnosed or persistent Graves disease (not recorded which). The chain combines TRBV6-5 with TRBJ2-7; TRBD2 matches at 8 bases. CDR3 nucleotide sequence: TGTGCCAGCAGTTCCTGGACGGGACTAGTCTCCTACGAGCAGTACTTC. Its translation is CASSSWTGLVSYEQYF.